The next 28 T cell receptor beta chains were all read from a single sample in a study of identical twins listed by TCRdb under 2016. The method behind the library was 5' RACE. The instrument given in TCRdb is Illumina HiSeq 2000. TCRdb reprocessed the public reads (quality trimming at Q25 with fastp, clone calling with MiXCR) and kept in-frame beta chains. Identical CDR3 protein sequences are pooled into one entry, listed with their most common genes and DNA. This sample comprises some 500,000 distinct CDR3 sequences, roughly a fifth of them detected only once. In total, the top ten clones hold about 0.91% of the sample. This same sample was also taken into another study, of T cells expressing NK-cell markers.

Material: CD4+ T cells sorted from blood. All receptors come from a young woman in good health.

The chain employs TRBV12-3 or TRBV12-4 and TRBJ1-1, with 9 bases matching TRBD1. CDR3 size: 11 residues. V lost 11 bases to trimming and J lost 11 bases; unmatched junction nucleotides: 9. CDR3 sequence reads: CAANRGPVAFF. The DNA for the CDR3 is TGTGCCGCGAACAGGGGGCCTGTGGCTTTCTTT.

In its sample, this clonotype was seen a few times. The V and J genes are TRBV29-1 and TRBJ2-1; 14 positions agree with TRBD2. Germline V gene lookup returns CDR1 SQVTM and CDR2 ANQGSEA. The CDR3 has 16 amino acids. Trimming took 4 bases from V and 13 from J; bases not matched to a gene: 15. The CDR3 region is CSVGVLPGLAGVGQFF. The CDR3 DNA is TGCAGCGTTGGGGTCTTACCGGGACTAGCGGGAGTTGGTCAGTTCTTC.

This clonotype occurred a few times. The V gene is TRBV7-2, the J gene TRBJ2-7, with 9 bases that match TRBD1. The CDR3 covers 15 residues. In germline, CDR1 is SGHTA, CDR2 FQGNSA. V trimming: 5 bases; J trimming: 0 bases; junction bases outside the gene matches: 5. The CDR3 reads CASSTGGGGSYEQYF. The CDR3 region has the DNA TGTGCCAGCAGCACAGGGGGCGGCGGCTCCTACGAGCAGTACTTC.

The chain employs TRBV5-5 and TRBJ1-5; a weak D match, TRBD1 (6 bases). The CDR3 totals 14 residues. Trimming pared 3 bases from V and 11 bases from J, leaving 18 bases between. Germline CDR1 reads SGHKS; CDR2 reads YYEKEE (reference sequence). CDR3 loop: CASSSYSGAGAQHF. CDR3 DNA sequence: TGTGCCAGCAGCTCCTATTCAGGGGCCGGGGCCCAGCATTTT.

In the case of this clonotype: Sequence at one end of the junction differs from germline and may be a read error. This sequence joins TRBV12-3 or TRBV12-4 and TRBJ1-5, with D possibly TRBD1 on 6 matching bases. This CDR3 has 15 amino acids. CDR3 in amino acids: CASSLAAAGAQPQHF. CDR3 nucleotide sequence: TGTGCCAGCAGTCTAGCGGCCGCGGGGGCCCAGCCCCAGCATTTT.

V is TRBV10-3 and J is TRBJ2-3, with D maybe TRBD2 (5 bases). The germline gives CDR1 ENHRY, CDR2 SYGVKD. V was shortened by 4 bases and J by 3 bases, with 20 bases between the two germline ends. The CDR3 extends over 17 amino acids. CDR3 protein: CAISGRGWTRGTDTQYF. The CDR3 coding sequence is TGTGCCATCAGTGGGCGAGGGTGGACCAGAGGAACAGATACGCAGTATTTT.

This clonotype occurred a few times. The gene calls are TRBV20-1 and TRBJ1-4, with 7 bases fitting TRBD1. The V gene's germline CDR1 is DFQATT and CDR2 SNEGSKA (reference sequence). This CDR3 contains 16 residues. V lost 1 base to trimming and J lost 4 bases; unmatched junction nucleotides: 9. The chain's CDR3 is CSARGGQRGFNEKLFF. The CDR3 DNA follows: TGCAGTGCTAGAGGGGGACAGCGAGGGTTTAATGAAAAACTGTTTTTT.

The chain links TRBV12-3 or TRBV12-4 to TRBJ2-7; D not certain. The CDR3 is 15 amino acids. V was clipped by 1 base and J by 2 bases, with 12 bases between them. The CDR3: CASSLVGHRTYEQYF. CDR3 sequence (DNA): TGTGCCAGCAGTTTAGTGGGCCACCGAACCTACGAGCAGTACTTC.

The table lists this clonotype with a few counts. This rearrangement joins TRBV10-1 to TRBJ2-5, with 10 bases fitting TRBD2. The length of the CDR3 is 20 residues. Germline CDR1 and CDR2: WNHNN and SYGVQD (reference sequence). V shed 2 bases and J 1 base; nucleotides not matched to a gene: 16. CDR3 sequence: CASSELIVASGSIPQETQYF. Here the CDR3 DNA reads TGCGCCAGCAGTGAGCTAATTGTAGCTAGCGGGAGTATCCCCCAAGAGACCCAGTACTTC.

V is TRBV11-3 and J is TRBJ2-3, with a tentative D call TRBD2 (5 bases). The V and J ends lost 2 bases and 2 bases respectively, with 8 bases between them. Germline V gives CDR1 SGHNT, CDR2 YENEEA. The CDR3 consists of 14 residues. This chain's CDR3 is CASSLSEVTDTQYF. In nucleotides, the CDR3 is TGTGCCAGCAGCTTATCGGAGGTCACAGATACGCAGTATTTT.

At least ten counts were recorded for this clonotype. J is TRBJ1-2 and V is TRBV6-6; tentative D call: TRBD1 (5 bases). The CDR3 extends over 13 amino acids. V was trimmed by 0 bases and J by 8 bases, leaving 10 bases between them. Germline assignment: CDR1 MNHNY and CDR2 SVGAGI (reference sequence). CDR3 residues: CASSYSRGGGYTF. The CDR3 DNA reads TGTGCCAGCAGTTACTCGAGGGGAGGGGGCTACACCTTC.

This clonotype has just a few counts. The rearrangement uses TRBV20-1 and TRBJ2-1; D perhaps matches TRBD2 (5 bases). CDR1 and CDR2 from the germline V gene are DFQATT and SNEGSKA (reference sequence). This CDR3 has 13 residues. V was cut by 7 bases and J by 0 bases, with 10 bases left in between. Here the CDR3 reads CSVERSSYNEQFF. The CDR3 nucleotides are TGCAGTGTCGAGCGGAGCTCCTACAATGAGCAGTTCTTC.

This clonotype was detected many times. This chain uses TRBV24-1 with TRBJ1-1, with a weak D call TRBD1 (5 bases). The CDR3 length is 12 residues. The V and J ends lost 9 bases and 5 bases respectively, with 12 bases between them. Germline V gives CDR1 KGHDR, CDR2 SFDVKD. The chain's CDR3 is CATPQVRTEAFF. CDR3 nucleotides: TGTGCCACCCCACAGGTAAGGACTGAAGCTTTCTTT.

This clonotype was counted only a few times. This chain links TRBV7-2 with TRBJ1-2; no reliable D call. The V gene's germline CDR1 is SGHTA and CDR2 FQGNSA. The CDR3 sequence is 12 residues long. Trimming removed 1 base at V and 5 bases at J, with 5 bases between. The CDR3 here is CASSLVQYGYTF. CDR3 DNA: TGTGCCAGCAGCTTAGTTCAGTATGGCTACACCTTC.

This clonotype was detected ten times or more. This rearrangement joins TRBV6-1 to TRBJ2-7; D not resolved. The length of the CDR3 is 14 residues. CDR1 MNHNS and CDR2 SASEGT come from the germline V gene. V was shortened by 9 bases and J by 2 bases, with 17 bases between the two germline ends. The CDR3 region has the DNA TGTGCCAGTAAGGCACTACAGACAACCTACGAGCAGTACTTC. Residues: CASKALQTTYEQYF.

This rearrangement joins TRBV6-6 to TRBJ2-3; D unclear. The CDR3 is 12 amino acids. V was pared by 6 bases and J by 6 bases, with 10 bases between. Germline lookup yields CDR1 MNHNY and CDR2 SVGAGI (reference sequence). The CDR3 DNA sequence: TGTGCCAGCAGCTCTAGTGGGGATACGCAGTATTTT. Its translation is CASSSSGDTQYF.

This clonotype has ten or more counts. CDR3 residues: CSATVGGLTTGELFF. In nucleotides, the CDR3 is TGCAGTGCCACGGTGGGGGGGCTTACCACCGGGGAGCTGTTTTTT. This rearrangement joins TRBV20-1 to TRBJ2-2; TRBD2 is a possible D gene (7 bases). This CDR3 is 15 amino acids long. V was clipped by 6 bases and J by 4 bases, with 18 bases between them. Germline CDR1 and CDR2: DFQATT and SNEGSKA (reference sequence).

The gene calls are TRBV20-1 and TRBJ1-1; no clear D. Germline loops: CDR1 DFQATT, CDR2 SNEGSKA (reference sequence). Trimming cost V 8 bases and J 0 bases, with 10 bases left between them. This CDR3 is 12 amino acids long. For the CDR3, the DNA is TGCAGTCCCATGAGGGTGAACACTGAAGCTTTCTTT. Translating it yields CSPMRVNTEAFF.

This sequence joins TRBV5-1 and TRBJ2-7; no definite D call. The germline V and J ends were trimmed by 0 bases and 6 bases, with 10 bases remaining between them. CDR1 and CDR2 (germline): SGHRS, YFSETQ. The CDR3 loop spans 13 amino acids. The CDR3 DNA is TGCGCCAGCAGCTTGGTGCAGGTCGGCGAGCAGTACTTC. Amino acid sequence: CASSLVQVGEQYF.

The genes are TRBV12-3 or TRBV12-4 and TRBJ1-2; perhaps TRBD1 as D (6 bases). This CDR3 comprises 13 residues. Trimming removed 5 bases from V and 7 bases from J, with 14 bases in between. CDR3 protein: CASSPSGTSGYTF. Here the CDR3 DNA reads TGTGCCAGCAGTCCCTCCGGGACAAGTGGCTACACCTTC.

The genes are TRBV11-2 and TRBJ2-5, with D hard to call. Looked up from germline, CDR1 is SGHAT and CDR2 is FQNNGV. This CDR3 contains 14 residues. The V gene lost 4 bases and the J gene lost 1 base, with 10 bases spanning the gap. CDR3 nucleotides: TGTGCCAGCAGCTCCCATCCGGGCCAAGAGACCCAGTACTTC. Protein: CASSSHPGQETQYF. The full variable domain, its missing parts supplied by reference TRBV11-2 and TRBJ2-5, is EAGVAQSPRYKIIEKRQSVAFWCNPISGHATLYWYQQILGQGPKLLIQFQNNGVVDDSQLPKDRFSAERLKGVDSTLKIQPAKLEDSAVYLCASSSHPGQETQYFGPGTRLLVL.

J is TRBJ1-1 and V is TRBV12-3 or TRBV12-4, with D maybe TRBD1 (6 bases). Trimming removed 4 bases from V and 5 bases from J, with 14 bases in between. The CDR3 is made up of 14 amino acids. The CDR3 loop is CASSWGGGRTEAFF. DNA of the CDR3: TGTGCCAGCAGTTGGGGAGGGGGGCGAACTGAAGCTTTCTTT.

This clonotype came up a few times. The chain couples TRBV5-1 to TRBJ1-5, with D possibly TRBD1 on 5 matching bases. Per the germline V gene, CDR1 is SGHRS and CDR2 is YFSETQ. The CDR3 has 17 amino acids. V was clipped by 1 base and J by 6 bases, with 20 bases between them. CDR3 in DNA: TGCGCCAGCAGCTTGAATCCGAATAGTGGGGGGAGTCAGCCCCAGCATTTT. This sequence encodes CASSLNPNSGGSQPQHF.

This clonotype was observed a few times. J is TRBJ2-1 and V is TRBV15; possibly TRBD2 for D (6 bases). CDR1 LNHNV and CDR2 YYDKDF come from the germline V gene (reference sequence). The V end was cut by 1 base, the J end by 10 bases, with 11 bases between. The length of the CDR3 is 13 residues. Written as DNA, the CDR3 is TGTGCCACCAGCAGAGGGCTGGCGGGAGAGCAGTTCTTC. It yields the protein CATSRGLAGEQFF.

The chain employs TRBV6-5 and TRBJ1-2; D remains unclear. V lost 0 bases and J lost 4, with 9 bases in between. Germline V lookup: CDR1 MNHEY, CDR2 SVGAGI. The CDR3 loop spans 14 amino acids. In DNA form, the CDR3 reads TGTGCCAGCAGTTACTCGTCGGGTGGCTATGGCTACACCTTC. Its protein is CASSYSSGGYGYTF.

The rearrangement joins TRBV7-2 to TRBJ2-7; TRBD1 or TRBD2 may be the D gene (5 bases each). The CDR3 totals 15 residues. Trimming took off 0 bases at V and 2 bases at J, with 11 bases between the two ends. In germline, CDR1 is SGHTA, CDR2 FQGNSA. The CDR3 nucleotides are TGTGCCAGCAGCTTAGCGGTAGCGACAGCCTACGAGCAGTACTTC. Protein sequence: CASSLAVATAYEQYF.

The rearrangement joins TRBV4-2 to TRBJ2-5, with 8 bases aligning to TRBD1. The germline V gene encodes CDR1 LGHNA and CDR2 YNFKEQ. The CDR3 covers 14 residues. Trimming cost V 6 bases and J 4 bases; bases outside gene matches: 7. The CDR3: CASRSDRAGETQYF. CDR3 nucleotide sequence: TGTGCCAGCAGATCGGACAGGGCAGGAGAGACCCAGTACTTC.

This sequence joins TRBV5-1 and TRBJ1-1, with TRBD1 matching 7 bases. The CDR3 is 16 amino acids. J lost 1 base, V lost 3 bases, and 9 bases had no gene match. Per germline, CDR1 SGHRS and CDR2 YFSETQ. CDR3 amino acids: CASSWGPGQTNTEAFF. The CDR3 region has the DNA TGCGCCAGCAGCTGGGGTCCGGGACAGACGAACACTGAAGCTTTCTTT.